The 5 T cell receptor beta chains in this list originate from one sample, sequenced in a study of blood T cell repertoires in COVID-19. The table came from immunoSEQ multiplex PCR; TCRdb's copy has only in-frame clones and leaves some out. This sample has 110,000 or so clones; around 90% occur once, and the top ten carry less than 2.5%. Sequencing was carried out using peripheral blood. Source of these receptors: a human donor in a cohort sampled during active COVID-19.

The chain carries TRBV11-2 and TRBJ2-7, with 8 bases fitting TRBD1. V shed 1 base, J shed 6 bases, and the junction held 5 bases outside the gene matches. The length of the CDR3 is 14 residues. CDR1 is SGHAT and CDR2 is FQNNGV in the germline V gene. The CDR3 sequence is CASSLGTGRFEQYF. CDR3 nucleotide sequence: TGTGCCAGCAGCTTAGGGACAGGGCGGTTCGAGCAGTACTTC.

The chain links TRBV10-1 to TRBJ2-2, with 7 bases lining up with TRBD2. This CDR3 spans 13 amino acids. Germline CDR1 and CDR2: WNHNN and SYGVQD (reference sequence). Trimming cost V 2 bases and J 9 bases; bases outside gene matches: 3. The DNA for the CDR3 is TGCGCCAGCAGTGAGGGGGGGGAGAGGGAGCTGTTTTTT. Amino acid sequence: CASSEGGERELFF.

The table lists this clone with a count of one. The chain joins TRBV9 to TRBJ2-1; 8 bases line up with TRBD1. With V trimmed by 4 bases and J by 9 bases, 9 bases remained unmatched. This CDR3 has 14 amino acids. Germline assignment: CDR1 SGDLS and CDR2 YYNGEE. For the CDR3, the DNA is TGTGCCAGCAGCACACAGGGGGGTGTACCTGAGCAGTTCTTC. This encodes CASSTQGGVPEQFF.

The genes are TRBV3-1 (or the pseudogene TRBV3-2) and TRBJ2-5, with 9 bases identical to TRBD1. Germline CDR1 and CDR2: LGHDT and YNNKEL (reference sequence). The V segment lost 5 bases and the J segment 1 base; nucleotides outside the gene matches: 2. This CDR3 contains 14 residues. CDR3: CASSSTGGQETQYF. CDR3 DNA sequence: TGTGCCAGCAGCTCGACAGGGGGCCAAGAGACCCAGTACTTC.

This clone was observed a handful of times. The rearrangement joins TRBV24-1 to TRBJ2-3; perhaps TRBD2 as D (6 bases). Germline-derived CDR1 and CDR2 are KGHDR and SFDVKD. This CDR3 has 17 amino acids. V was shortened by 3 bases and J by 2 bases, with 17 bases between the two germline ends. CDR3 in amino acids: CATSDISGTYSTDTQYF. In nucleotides, the CDR3 is TGTGCCACCAGTGATATCTCCGGGACTTATTCCACAGATACGCAGTATTTT.